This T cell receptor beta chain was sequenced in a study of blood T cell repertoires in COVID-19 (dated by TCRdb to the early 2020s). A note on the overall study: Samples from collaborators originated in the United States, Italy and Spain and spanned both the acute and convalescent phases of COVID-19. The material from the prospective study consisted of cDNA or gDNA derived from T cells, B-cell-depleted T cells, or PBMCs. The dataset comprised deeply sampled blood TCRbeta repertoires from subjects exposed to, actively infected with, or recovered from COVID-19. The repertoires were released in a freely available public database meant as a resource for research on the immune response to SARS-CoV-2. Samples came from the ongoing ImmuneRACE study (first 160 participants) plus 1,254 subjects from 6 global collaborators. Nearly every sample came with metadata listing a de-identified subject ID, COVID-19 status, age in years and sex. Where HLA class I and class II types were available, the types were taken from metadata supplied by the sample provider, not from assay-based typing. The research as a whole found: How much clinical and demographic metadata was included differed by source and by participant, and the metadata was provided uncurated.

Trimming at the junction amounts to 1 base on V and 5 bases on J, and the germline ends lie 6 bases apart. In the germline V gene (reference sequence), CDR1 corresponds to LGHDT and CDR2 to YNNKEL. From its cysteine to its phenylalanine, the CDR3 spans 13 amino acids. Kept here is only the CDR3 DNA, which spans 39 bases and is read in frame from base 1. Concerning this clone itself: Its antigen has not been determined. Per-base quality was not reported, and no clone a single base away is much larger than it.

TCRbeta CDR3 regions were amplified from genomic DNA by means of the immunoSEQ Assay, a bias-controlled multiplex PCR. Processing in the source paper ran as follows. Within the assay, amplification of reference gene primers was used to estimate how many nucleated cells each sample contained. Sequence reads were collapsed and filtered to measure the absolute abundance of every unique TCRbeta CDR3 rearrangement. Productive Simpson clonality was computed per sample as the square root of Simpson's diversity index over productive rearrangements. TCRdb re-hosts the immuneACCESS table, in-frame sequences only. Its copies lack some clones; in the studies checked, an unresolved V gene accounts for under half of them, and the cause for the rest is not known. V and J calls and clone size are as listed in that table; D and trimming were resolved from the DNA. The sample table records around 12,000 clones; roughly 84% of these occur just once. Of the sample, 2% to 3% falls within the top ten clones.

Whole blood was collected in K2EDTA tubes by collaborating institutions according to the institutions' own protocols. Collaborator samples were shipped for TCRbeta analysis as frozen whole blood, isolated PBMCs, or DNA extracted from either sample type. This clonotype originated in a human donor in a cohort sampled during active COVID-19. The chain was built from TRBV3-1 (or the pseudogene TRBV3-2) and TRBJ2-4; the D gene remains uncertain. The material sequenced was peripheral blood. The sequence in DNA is TGTGCCAGCAGCCAAGGGTGGCAAAACATTCAGTACTTC. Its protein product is CASSQGWQNIQYF.